Sequencing of this T cell receptor (beta chain) was carried out in a study of technical replicates of blood from a few donors. Generated by immunoSEQ multiplex PCR, the TCRdb table keeps only in-frame clones and is missing some. The table has 75,000 to 90,000 clones, about 93% seen once. The CDR3 totals 16 residues. This clonotype originated in a human donor in good health. Material: T cells isolated from PBMCs. V gene TRBV21-1 combines with J gene TRBJ2-7; TRBD2 reflects the table's D call only, with no check against the DNA. TRBV21-1 is described as a pseudogene. The CDR3 region is CASTPGLAGVRYEQYF. As DNA, the CDR3 is TGTGCCAGCACCCCGGGACTAGCGGGAGTACGGTACGAGCAGTACTTC.